Shown below are 20 T cell receptor beta chains from a single sample sequenced in a study of T-cell memory formation after mild COVID-19. TCRdb called the 5' RACE reads again in MiXCR, with one record for every CDR3 protein. The data contain roughly 450,000 distinct CDR3 sequences, 18% of them singletons. Sequencing used PBMCs or a T cell subset sorted from them (not recorded which). The source of these receptors is an adult woman who had mild COVID-19 (a few samples of this study predate the infection). Cell type and time point are not known.

This clonotype was seen a few times. The chain has TRBV11-2 and TRBJ2-5; 10 bases fit TRBD2. Germline V gives CDR1 SGHAT, CDR2 FQNNGV. The ends lost 4 bases at V and 3 bases at J; junction bases unmatched: 11. The CDR3 is 17 amino acids. The CDR3 DNA follows: TGTGCCAGCAGCTCCTATCGTGGGAGCGGGGGGGAAGAGACCCAGTACTTC. Translation gives CASSSYRGSGGEETQYF.

V gene TRBV27 combines with J gene TRBJ2-7; 8 bases are a match to TRBD1. V shed 0 bases and J 0 bases; nucleotides not matched to a gene: 7. The CDR3 covers 17 residues. Germline loops: CDR1 MNHEY, CDR2 SMNVEV (reference sequence). The CDR3 here is CASSLSLNRGSSYEQYF. In nucleotides, the CDR3 is TGTGCCAGCAGTTTATCCTTGAACAGGGGGAGCTCCTACGAGCAGTACTTC.

This clonotype was counted only a few times. The gene calls are TRBV7-3 and TRBJ2-1, with 8 bases fitting TRBD1. The CDR3 runs to 15 residues. J lost 6 bases, V lost 4 bases, and 8 bases had no gene match. From germline, CDR1 is SGHTA and CDR2 FQGTGA. CDR3: CASSSDRAGVNEQFF. In DNA form, the CDR3 reads TGTGCCAGCAGCTCGGACAGGGCAGGAGTCAATGAGCAGTTCTTC.

The rearrangement links TRBV6-6 to TRBJ1-1, with a weak D call TRBD1 (6 bases). Trimming cost V 7 bases and J 0 bases, with 12 bases left between them. The CDR3 runs to 14 residues. From germline, CDR1 is MNHNY and CDR2 SVGAGI (reference sequence). The CDR3: CASTKDRLNTEAFF. Written as DNA, the CDR3 is TGTGCCAGCACAAAGGACAGACTGAACACTGAAGCTTTCTTT.

The gene calls are TRBV5-4 and TRBJ2-7, with D possibly TRBD2 on 6 matching bases. From germline, CDR1 is SGHNT and CDR2 YYREEE (reference sequence). V was trimmed by 4 bases and J by 2 bases, leaving 13 bases between them. The CDR3 covers 14 residues. DNA of the CDR3: TGTGCCAGCAGCAAACCCGGGACTGCCTACGAGCAGTACTTC. Amino acid sequence: CASSKPGTAYEQYF.

A few counts support this clonotype. The chain carries TRBV20-1 and TRBJ2-1; D remains unclear. The germline V gene encodes CDR1 DFQATT and CDR2 SNEGSKA (reference sequence). V was shortened by 6 bases and J by 8 bases, with 11 bases between the two germline ends. The CDR3 loop spans 11 amino acids. The CDR3 region is CSAAALDEQFF. CDR3 sequence (DNA): TGCAGTGCGGCAGCGTTGGATGAGCAGTTCTTC.

This sequence joins TRBV5-6 and TRBJ1-2; 7 nucleotides match TRBD1. Germline V gene lookup returns CDR1 SGHDT and CDR2 YYEEEE. V was clipped by 2 bases and J by 7 bases; unmatched bases: 8. The length of the CDR3 is 14 residues. The CDR3 DNA follows: TGTGCCAGCAGCTTCACCGGGACAGCAGCTGGCTACACCTTC. This codes for CASSFTGTAAGYTF.

This clonotype was detected ten times or more. The chain couples TRBV5-1 to TRBJ2-1, with 9 positions matching TRBD2. In germline, CDR1 is SGHRS, CDR2 YFSETQ. Germline trimming cut 0 bases from V and 5 bases from J; bases unmatched to any gene: 3. The CDR3 has 15 amino acids. The CDR3 nucleotides read TGCGCCAGCAGCTTGGTTAGCGGGAGTAACAATGAGCAGTTCTTC. This codes for CASSLVSGSNNEQFF.

This clonotype was counted ten times or more. This chain links TRBV5-1 with TRBJ2-1; 7 bases match TRBD2. In germline, CDR1 is SGHRS, CDR2 YFSETQ. The CDR3 is 16 residues long. Trimming removed 3 bases from V and 4 bases from J; junction bases left unmatched: 10. CDR3 bases: TGCGCCAGCAGCTCGCAGACTAGCCGCCTATACAATGAGCAGTTCTTC. Its translation is CASSSQTSRLYNEQFF.

This clonotype occurred a few times. J is TRBJ1-2 and V is TRBV12-3 or TRBV12-4; 7 positions match TRBD1. The CDR3 has 17 amino acids. Trimming took 0 bases from V and 2 from J; bases not matched to a gene: 9. The CDR3 sequence: CASSLALTRTGNYGYTF. The CDR3 DNA reads as TGTGCCAGCAGTTTAGCCCTAACCCGGACAGGAAACTATGGCTACACCTTC.

The chain joins TRBV6-2 or TRBV6-3 to TRBJ2-7; 9 bases map to TRBD2. V lost 4 bases, J lost 1 base, and 5 bases stayed unmatched. Germline assignment: CDR1 MNHEY and CDR2 SVGEGT. The CDR3 sequence is 15 residues long. CDR3 nucleotide sequence: TGTGCCAGCAGTTCGCCGGGACTAGCTTCCTACGAGCAGTACTTC. Amino acid sequence: CASSSPGLASYEQYF.

The chain joins TRBV29-1 to TRBJ2-7, with 7 bases aligning to TRBD1. V lost 6 bases and J lost 0; bases outside the gene matches: 8. This CDR3 is 14 amino acids long. Germline V CDR1 and CDR2: SQVTM, ANQGSEA. The CDR3 sequence is CSVQGQSSSYEQYF. The CDR3 coding sequence is TGCAGCGTCCAGGGACAGAGTAGCTCCTACGAGCAGTACTTC.

The chain carries TRBV7-9 and TRBJ1-5, with D perhaps matching TRBD1 (5 bases). CDR1 is SEHNR, CDR2 FQNEAQ, per germline (reference sequence). V was shortened by 5 bases and J by 0 bases, with 23 bases between the two germline ends. The CDR3 loop spans 19 amino acids. CDR3 DNA sequence: TGTGCCAGCAGCGTAGGACGCGGCCTTAGGGACGATAGCAATCAGCCCCAGCATTTT. Translating gives CASSVGRGLRDDSNQPQHF.

This clonotype was observed a few times. The CDR3 region has the DNA TGCGCCAGCAGAGAGGTAGCCGGGACTGCAATCCGAGATACGCAGTATTTT. Translating it yields CASREVAGTAIRDTQYF. The rearrangement joins TRBV5-1 to TRBJ2-3; TRBD2 is a possible D gene (6 bases). Trimming shortened V by 5 bases and J by 5 bases, and 24 bases separated the two germline ends. The CDR3 is made up of 17 amino acids. The germline V gene encodes CDR1 SGHRS and CDR2 YFSETQ.

The chain employs TRBV3-1 and TRBJ2-2, with TRBD2 identical over 8 bases. Germline V gene lookup returns CDR1 LGHDT and CDR2 YNNKEL (reference sequence). CDR3 size: 15 residues. The trim removed 5 bases at V and 0 bases at J, leaving 2 bases unmatched. The CDR3 sequence: CASSEGLANTGELFF. The CDR3 region has the DNA TGTGCCAGCAGCGAGGGACTAGCGAACACCGGGGAGCTGTTTTTT.

The CDR3 DNA sequence: TGTGCCAGCAGCTTAAGACAGGGGGGTTTGAATGAGCAGTTCTTC. Translating it yields CASSLRQGGLNEQFF. The chain carries TRBV7-9 and TRBJ2-1; 9 nucleotides line up with TRBD1. The germline V gene encodes CDR1 SEHNR and CDR2 FQNEAQ (reference sequence). The CDR3 runs to 15 residues. V was clipped by 2 bases and J by 7 bases; unmatched bases: 6.

This clonotype was recorded a few times. V gene TRBV6-5 combines with J gene TRBJ2-3; D might be TRBD1 (5 bases). Germline CDR1 is MNHEY and CDR2 is SVGAGI. This CDR3 has 13 amino acids. Trimming stripped 4 bases from V and 4 bases from J, with 9 bases between. CDR3 in amino acids: CASSLYRSDTQYF. CDR3 DNA sequence: TGTGCCAGCAGTTTGTACAGGTCAGATACGCAGTATTTT.

This clonotype came up a few times. This chain links TRBV20-1 with TRBJ2-7, with 8 bases aligning to TRBD1. V shed 3 bases and J 2 bases; nucleotides not matched to a gene: 12. The CDR3 is 16 amino acids. From germline, CDR1 is DFQATT and CDR2 SNEGSKA (reference sequence). CDR3: CSASAPTGTGTYEQYF. Here the CDR3 DNA reads TGCAGTGCTAGCGCCCCCACGGGGACAGGTACCTACGAGCAGTACTTC.

The chain couples TRBV20-1 to TRBJ2-1; 10 bases line up with TRBD2. This CDR3 has 15 residues. After removal of 7 bases from V and 5 bases from J, the junction contained 11 bases not matched to a gene. Germline V lookup: CDR1 DFQATT, CDR2 SNEGSKA (reference sequence). The CDR3 loop reads CSVKLLAGVDNEQFF. CDR3 DNA: TGCAGTGTTAAACTCCTAGCGGGAGTGGACAATGAGCAGTTCTTC.

There are a few counts of this clonotype. The chain recombines TRBV5-6 with TRBJ1-5; D not certain. The CDR3 consists of 15 residues. Trimming removed 0 bases at V and 7 bases at J, with 14 bases between. Germline lookup yields CDR1 SGHDT and CDR2 YYEEEE. The DNA for the CDR3 is TGTGCCAGCAGCTTGGGACCTCAAGGAGGACAGCCCCAGCATTTT. Translated, it gives CASSLGPQGGQPQHF.